The source of this T cell receptor beta chain is a study of CD8 T cells in Susac syndrome (dated by TCRdb to the late 2010s). About the full investigation: Whether CD8+ T cell activation and differentiation in Susac syndrome was antigen driven was tested using repertoire sequencing.

High-throughput TCR beta sequencing profiled peripheral blood CD8+ and CD4+ T cells from healthy donors, Susac syndrome patients and multiple sclerosis patients. The multiple sclerosis controls were treatment-naive patients who had stable or active relapsing-remitting disease and met the revised McDonald criteria. Bulk CD8+ and CD4+ T cells were purified by magnetic negative isolation, whereas CD8+ TEMRA cells were enriched by FACS. Blood was collected in EDTA tubes and processed within 24 hours, with PBMCs isolated through density gradient centrifugation. PBMCs destined for TCR sequencing were cryopreserved in liquid nitrogen and later thawed in a 37 °C water bath. A purity of at least 90% was achieved for sorted or isolated CD4+, CD8+ and CD8+ TEMRA cells. What the authors observed across the whole study: The TCR sequencing and HLA analysis was acknowledged to have included a relatively small number of individuals.

In the case of this clonotype: Its binding antigen is unknown. No much larger clonotype is one base removed from it; base qualities were not supplied.

RNA was extracted using the RNeasy kit, and roughly 0.45 to 1 microgram was reverse transcribed with random hexamers. The immunoSEQ multiplex PCR assay, which covers 54 Vbeta and 13 Jbeta segments, was used to amplify TCR beta CDR3 regions. To correct PCR amplification bias, a synthetic template baseline was used for both primer optimization and computational correction. The paper's data handling went like this. Reads were annotated to V, D and J genes according to IMGT and were analyzed with immunoSEQ Analyzer, with only productive sequences retained. Clonality was computed as one minus Shannon entropy normalized by log2 of the number of productive unique sequences. For each patient and control, public and private clones were evaluated within the 100 most prevalent clones. Clones were defined as Susac-specific when absent from the healthy and MS cohorts, from 1,000 to 1,100 published viral clones and from other ImmuneACCESS disease sequences. The public reads were reanalyzed by TCRdb: fastp trimming at Q25, MiXCR alignment, in-frame beta chains only. Every distinct CDR3 protein forms one entry, paired with its most common genes and DNA. For this entry, the V and J calls and clone size follow TCRdb and not the study's own pipeline. The sample records about 250,000 distinct CDR3 sequences, just under 95% of which are singletons. The ten biggest clones cover 0.06% to 0.08% of the sample.

Including the terminal cysteine and phenylalanine, the CDR3 comprises 15 residues. Just the 45-base CDR3 DNA is kept, in frame starting at base 1. V is reduced by 3 bases and J by 3 bases, leaving a spacing of 13 bases between them. The CDR1 and CDR2 encoded by the germline V gene are SGHRS and YFSETQ. The chain links TRBV5-1 with TRBJ2-1; the D match is possibly TRBD1 or TRBD2, with 5 bases aligned in each. This TCR came from a human donor with multiple sclerosis. Input material: CD4+ T cells from PBMCs. The DNA sequence is as follows: TGCGCCAGCAGCTGGGTGGGGACGGGCTACAATGAGCAGTTCTTC. Its product reads: CASSWVGTGYNEQFF.